This TCR beta chain was documented in a study of T cell repertoires in cytomegalovirus infection. Study information: Indicated by public TCR beta signatures were CMV infection and matching HLA type. The study's findings and limits: Dominating the ex vivo response were TCR beta clonotypes that were CMV-specific and HLA-C-restricted.

A word on this clonotype: Its matching antigen is unknown.

This CDR3 region has 13 residues. V was shortened by 4 bases and J by 1 base, with 9 bases between the two germline ends. Germline values: CDR1 SGHDT, CDR2 YYEEEE. TCRdb re-called the reads with MiXCR, one entry per CDR3 protein. The table lists around 630,000 distinct CDR3 sequences, less than 25% of them singletons. The gene calls are TRBV5-6 and TRBJ2-7; D may be TRBD2 (6 bases). This sequence originates from a human donor in good health (CMV status not recorded). Some clones in this sample may be carry-over from other donors' samples. Sequenced: CD8+ T cells from PBMCs. This chain's CDR3 is CASSREESYEQYF. In DNA form, the CDR3 reads TGTGCCAGCAGCAGGGAGGAGTCCTACGAGCAGTACTTC.